These T cell receptor beta chains were read from a single sample in a study of radiation and T cells in renal cell carcinoma. Data came from immunoSEQ multiplex PCR; TCRdb stores just in-frame clones and leaves some out. The sample holds some 130,000 clones, more than 75% seen once. The material sequenced was blood, taken from a patient whose treatment included radiotherapy and nephrectomy. Receptor source: a woman in her 70s with renal cell carcinoma. Each CDR3 is given with its conserved first and last residue. Fields, in order: clone size, J gene, V gene, D gene, CDR3 DNA, CDR3 protein. D genes are given only for firm matches. Some rows have no size entry. The others give once, few or many, or a class for an expanded clone.

clone size: -; J gene: TRBJ2-5; V gene: TRBV11-2; D gene: TRBD1; CDR3 DNA: TGTGCCAGCAGCCCTCGAAGGGGGGACAGGGCCAAAGAGACCCAGTACTTC; CDR3 protein: CASSPRRGDRAKETQYF
clone size: -; J gene: TRBJ2-6; V gene: TRBV29-1; D gene: TRBD1; CDR3 DNA: TGCAGCGTTGATGGGGGGACAGGGAGTCAGGTGGCTGGGGCCAACGTCCTGACTTTC; CDR3 protein: CSVDGGTGSQVAGANVLTF
clone size: -; J gene: TRBJ2-2; V gene: TRBV9; D gene: TRBD2; CDR3 DNA: TGTGCCAGCAGCGTTAGCGGGGCGGTTGCCGGGGAGCTGTTTTTT; CDR3 protein: CASSVSGAVAGELFF
clone size: -; J gene: TRBJ2-7; V gene: TRBV7-9; D gene: -; CDR3 DNA: TGTGCCAGCAGCTTCGGGGGGCCGATGGGATACGAGCAGTACTTC; CDR3 protein: CASSFGGPMGYEQYF
clone size: -; J gene: TRBJ1-2; V gene: TRBV11-2; D gene: -; CDR3 DNA: TGTGCCAGCAGCTTAGAGGGGGGGGCTCGCTATGGCTACACCTTC; CDR3 protein: CASSLEGGARYGYTF
clone size: -; J gene: TRBJ1-1; V gene: TRBV7-8; D gene: -; CDR3 DNA: TGTGCCAGCAGCTTGGCAGGCCGGGGGGCCATGAACACTGAAGCTTTCTTT; CDR3 protein: CASSLAGRGAMNTEAFF
clone size: -; J gene: TRBJ2-3; V gene: TRBV4-1; D gene: -; CDR3 DNA: TGCGCCAGCAGCCACGACCCCCGACAGTCGGGGACCACAGATACGCAGTATTTT; CDR3 protein: CASSHDPRQSGTTDTQYF
clone size: -; J gene: TRBJ1-3; V gene: TRBV7-2; D gene: -; CDR3 DNA: TGTGCCAGCACCTACCGTGGGGACACCATATATTTT; CDR3 protein: CASTYRGDTIYF
clone size: once; J gene: TRBJ2-1; V gene: TRBV5-1; D gene: TRBD2; CDR3 DNA: TGCGCCAGCAGCTTGGTAGCGGGGGGGTTCAATGAGCAGTTCTTC; CDR3 protein: CASSLVAGGFNEQFF
clone size: -; J gene: TRBJ2-7; V gene: TRBV27; D gene: TRBD1; CDR3 DNA: TGTGCCAGCAGTTTTCTCAGGACAGGGTTTTGGCAGTACTTC; CDR3 protein: CASSFLRTGFWQYF
clone size: few; J gene: TRBJ1-5; V gene: TRBV4-1; D gene: -; CDR3 DNA: TGCGCCAGCAGCCCATTGCTGGCCTCTCAGCCCCAGCATTTT; CDR3 protein: CASSPLLASQPQHF
clone size: once; J gene: TRBJ2-3; V gene: TRBV30; D gene: -; CDR3 DNA: TGTGCCTGGGACGGACCATTCACAGATACGCAGTATTTT; CDR3 protein: CAWDGPFTDTQYF
clone size: -; J gene: TRBJ2-1; V gene: TRBV28; D gene: -; CDR3 DNA: TGTGCCAGCAGCCTGGACAGCTCCTACAATGAGCAGTTCTTC; CDR3 protein: CASSLDSSYNEQFF
clone size: -; J gene: TRBJ2-2; V gene: TRBV2; D gene: -; CDR3 DNA: TGTGCCAGCAGTGGACTAAGAATCACCGGGGAGCTGTTTTTT; CDR3 protein: CASSGLRITGELFF
clone size: -; J gene: TRBJ2-7; V gene: TRBV11-2; D gene: -; CDR3 DNA: TGTGCCAGCAGCTTTGGGTCACCCCCCTACGAGCAGTACTTC; CDR3 protein: CASSFGSPPYEQYF
clone size: once; J gene: TRBJ2-7; V gene: TRBV6-1; D gene: -; CDR3 DNA: TGTGCCAGCAGTGAGGACCGGAGCTCCTACGAGCAGTACTTC; CDR3 protein: CASSEDRSSYEQYF
clone size: -; J gene: TRBJ2-1; V gene: TRBV7-2; D gene: TRBD2; CDR3 DNA: TGTGCCAGCAGCTCCCCTAGCGGGGGGGCGGGAAATGAGCAGTTCTTC; CDR3 protein: CASSSPSGGAGNEQFF
clone size: -; J gene: TRBJ1-6; V gene: TRBV5-4; D gene: -; CDR3 DNA: TGTGCCAGCAGCTTGTATAGGGTCGGGGATTCACCCCTCCACTTT; CDR3 protein: CASSLYRVGDSPLHF
clone size: -; J gene: TRBJ2-7; V gene: TRBV11-3; D gene: -; CDR3 DNA: TGTGCCAGCAGCTTAGGGGTGACCTATGTCAACGAGCAGTACTTC; CDR3 protein: CASSLGVTYVNEQYF
clone size: -; J gene: TRBJ2-7; V gene: TRBV5-1; D gene: -; CDR3 DNA: TGCGCCAGCAGCCCACGAGGGGGTTCCTACGAGCAGTACTTC; CDR3 protein: CASSPRGGSYEQYF